These T cell receptor beta chains were read from a single sample in a study of T cell responses to AZD1222 COVID-19 vaccine. Clones were sequenced by immunoSEQ multiplex PCR, and TCRdb holds only the in-frame ones, with some missing. Here the sample spans tens of thousands of clones, roughly 85% being singletons. This material consisted of peripheral blood, taken 28 days after the second AZD1222 dose. The receptors originated from an adult who received the AZD1222 COVID-19 vaccine. CDR3s include the opening cysteine and the closing phenylalanine or tryptophan. D genes are given only for firm matches. Not all rows give a size; the values are once, few, many and, for expanded clones, a class.

DNA,CDR3,D,V,J,size
TGTGCCAGTAGTCCGGGGACAGGGGCTTCTGGAAACACCATATATTTT,CASSPGTGASGNTIYF,TRBD1,TRBV19,TRBJ1-3,-
TGCGCCAGCAGCAGGGACAGGCAGAATTCACCCCTCCACTTT,CASSRDRQNSPLHF,TRBD1,TRBV5-1,TRBJ1-6,-
TGTGCCAGCAGCTTGAGGTCAGACCATTCACCCCTCCACTTT,CASSLRSDHSPLHF,-,TRBV5-4,TRBJ1-6,-
TGTGCCAGCTCACCGGGACAGGGAGATAACTATGGCTACACCTTC,CASSPGQGDNYGYTF,TRBD1,TRBV18,TRBJ1-2,-
TGTGCCAGTAGTTCGACAAACTCCTACGAGCAGTACTTC,CASSSTNSYEQYF,-,TRBV19,TRBJ2-7,once
TGTGCCTGGAGTGTACTAACGGGGAGTCATGAAAAACTGTTTTTT,CAWSVLTGSHEKLFF,-,TRBV30,TRBJ1-4,-
TGCGCCAGCAGCGAACCCTCCAGGGTCAACGAGCAGTACTTC,CASSEPSRVNEQYF,-,TRBV5-1,TRBJ2-7,once
TGTGCCAGCGGCCCGGGGCTCGAGCAGTACTTC,CASGPGLEQYF,-,TRBV3-1/TRBV3-2,TRBJ2-7,-
TGTGCCAGCAGACATTACCGGGGGGACACTGAAGCTTTCTTT,CASRHYRGDTEAFF,-,TRBV6-4,TRBJ1-1,-
TGTGCCAGCAGCACCCTTAGGACAGCCGAGGGTGAAAAACTGTTTTTT,CASSTLRTAEGEKLFF,-,TRBV7-9,TRBJ1-4,-
TGCGCCAGCAGCTTCCGACAGGGGAGCCCAAAAGAGACCCAGTACTTC,CASSFRQGSPKETQYF,TRBD1,TRBV5-1,TRBJ2-5,-
TGTGCCAGCAGCTTGGCGGGGACTAGCGGCTACGAGCAGTACTTC,CASSLAGTSGYEQYF,TRBD2,TRBV5-4,TRBJ2-7,-
TGTGCCAGCAGCTTATATCGGGGGATGAACACTGAAGCTTTCTTT,CASSLYRGMNTEAFF,-,TRBV7-2,TRBJ1-1,-
TGTGCCACCAGCAGAGATCAAGCCCCTGCTTTCTTT,CATSRDQAPAFF,-,TRBV15,TRBJ1-1,-
TGTGCCTGGAGTTCCGGCGCGGCAGGCCCGGACTATGGCTACACCTTC,CAWSSGAAGPDYGYTF,-,TRBV30,TRBJ1-2,-
TGTGCCAGTAGGCTATCCGCCGGGACAGGCTACGAGCAGTACTTC,CASRLSAGTGYEQYF,TRBD1,TRBV19,TRBJ2-7,few
TGTGCCAGCAGCCTCCAGGGAGTGCGCTCTGGAAACACCATATATTTT,CASSLQGVRSGNTIYF,-,TRBV5-6,TRBJ1-3,-
TGTGCCAGCGGCCTCCGGGAGGAGGGGGCAGAGACCCAGTACTTC,CASGLREEGAETQYF,-,TRBV28,TRBJ2-5,-
TGTGCCACACAGGGCCCCAATCAGCCCCAGCATTTT,CATQGPNQPQHF,-,TRBV19,TRBJ1-5,-
TGTGCCAGCACCGCCGACAGGGGTTTGAGCTCCTATAATTCACCCCTCCACTTT,CASTADRGLSSYNSPLHF,TRBD1,TRBV11-2,TRBJ1-6,-
TGTGCCAGCAGCCCGGACAGGGCAGCCACTGAAGCTTTCTTT,CASSPDRAATEAFF,TRBD1,TRBV5-4,TRBJ1-1,-
TGTGCCAGCAGTTTGATCGCCTACGAGCAGTACTTC,CASSLIAYEQYF,-,TRBV28,TRBJ2-7,-
TGTGCCAGCAGCCTACTAGCGGGGCTCGCGGGGCAGTTCTTC,CASSLLAGLAGQFF,TRBD2,TRBV6-2/TRBV6-3,TRBJ2-1,-
TGTGCCAGCAGGAACTACTTCACAGATACGCAGTATTTT,CASRNYFTDTQYF,-,TRBV28,TRBJ2-3,-
TGTGCCAGCAGCTTAGCGGAGAACACTGAAGCTTTCTTT,CASSLAENTEAFF,-,TRBV11-3,TRBJ1-1,once
TGTGCCAGCAGTTACTCTAACAGGGGACGGGCGACCCAGTACTTC,CASSYSNRGRATQYF,TRBD1,TRBV6-5,TRBJ2-5,few
TGTGCCAGCAGTTTCGGACTAGCGGCTTACAATGAGCAGTTCTTC,CASSFGLAAYNEQFF,TRBD2,TRBV27,TRBJ2-1,-
TGCGCCAGCAGCTTAGGGACAGGGGCCTTGCGTTTTGGTGGGCAGTACTTC,CASSLGTGALRFGGQYF,TRBD1,TRBV5-1,TRBJ2-7,-
TGTGCCAGCAGCCACCCCGGACTAGCGGGGCCAGAGACCCAGTACTTC,CASSHPGLAGPETQYF,TRBD2,TRBV7-6,TRBJ2-5,-
TGTGCCAGCAGTGAAACCGCCTTAGGGCACCAAAACTATGGCTACACCTTC,CASSETALGHQNYGYTF,-,TRBV2,TRBJ1-2,-
TGTGCCAGCAGCTTCTGGGGCTATGGCTACACCTTC,CASSFWGYGYTF,-,TRBV5-6,TRBJ1-2,-
TGCGCCAGCAGCCCCTACGGGGGGACAGGGGGCGGGAATGAGCAGTTCTTC,CASSPYGGTGGGNEQFF,TRBD1,TRBV5-1,TRBJ2-1,-
TGTGCCAGCTCACCATCTTGGGGGTCGGAGACCCAGTACTTC,CASSPSWGSETQYF,-,TRBV18,TRBJ2-5,-
TGTGCCAGCAGTGAACGGGGACAGCGGACCGGGCATACGCAGTATTTT,CASSERGQRTGHTQYF,TRBD1,TRBV2,TRBJ2-3,-
TGTGCCAGCAGTTACTTAACTGGGGGTAGCTATGGCTACACCTTC,CASSYLTGGSYGYTF,-,TRBV6-5,TRBJ1-2,-
TGTGCCAGCAGCCAGCAGGGGGCACGCTCCTATAATTCACCCCTCCACTTT,CASSQQGARSYNSPLHF,TRBD1,TRBV7-2,TRBJ1-6,few
TGCGCCAGCAGCCAAGAATCGCCGACAGGGGACTATGGCTACACCTTC,CASSQESPTGDYGYTF,TRBD1,TRBV4-3,TRBJ1-2,-
TGTGCCTGGAGTGTACTAGGGGGCGCAAACACCATATATTTT,CAWSVLGGANTIYF,TRBD1,TRBV30,TRBJ1-3,few
TGCGCCAGCAGCCAAAAGACAGGCGCTATTAGCAATCAGCCCCAGCATTTT,CASSQKTGAISNQPQHF,-,TRBV4-1,TRBJ1-5,-
TGTGCCATCAGTGAGGGGGGGTATGAGGATATCGAGCAGTACTTC,CAISEGGYEDIEQYF,-,TRBV10-3,TRBJ2-7,-
TGCGCCAGCAGCTTGGAGGGAGACAATGAGCAGTTCTTC,CASSLEGDNEQFF,-,TRBV5-1,TRBJ2-1,-
TGTGCCAGCAGCTTGGGCGGAGGACAGGGGTCCTACGAGCAGTACTTC,CASSLGGGQGSYEQYF,TRBD1,TRBV7-2,TRBJ2-7,few
TGTGCCAGCAGCTCCTACAATGAGCAGTTCTTC,CASSSYNEQFF,-,TRBV2,TRBJ2-1,-
TGTGCCAGCGACTCACAGGGGGCGGTTGGAAACACCATATATTTT,CASDSQGAVGNTIYF,TRBD1,TRBV7-9,TRBJ1-3,few
TGTGCCAGCAGCCCGACAGGGGATGGCAATCAGCCCCAGCATTTT,CASSPTGDGNQPQHF,TRBD1,TRBV7-9,TRBJ1-5,-
TGTGCCAGCAGTCCCGACCCTTATGGTGCTGAAGCTTTCTTT,CASSPDPYGAEAFF,-,TRBV25-1,TRBJ1-1,few
TGTGCCTGGAGGGTTAATGAAAAACTGTTTTTT,CAWRVNEKLFF,-,TRBV30,TRBJ1-4,-
TGTGCCAGTAGTATAGAACAGGGTGCTAATGGCTACACCTTC,CASSIEQGANGYTF,-,TRBV19,TRBJ1-2,-
TGTGCCAGCAGTGAAGGGCCGTACAGGGTGGCAAATCAGCCCCAGCATTTT,CASSEGPYRVANQPQHF,-,TRBV6-1,TRBJ1-5,-
TGTGCCAGCTCACCAAGCCAGATGAACACCGGGGAGCTGTTTTTT,CASSPSQMNTGELFF,-,TRBV18,TRBJ2-2,-
TGTGCCAGCAGCTTTGTGGGGGGTTCCACAGATACGCAGTATTTT,CASSFVGGSTDTQYF,-,TRBV7-2,TRBJ2-3,once
TGTGCCATCAGTGAGGACAGGGGAGGTGAGCAGTTCTTC,CAISEDRGGEQFF,TRBD1,TRBV10-3,TRBJ2-1,once
TGTGCCAGCAGTGAAGAGTGGAGCGGGGGGAAACCTTTCTTC,CASSEEWSGGKPFF,TRBD2,TRBV6-1,TRBJ2-1,once
TGTGCCAGCAGTTACTCAAGTGGAGGCGATGGGGAGCTGTTTTTT,CASSYSSGGDGELFF,-,TRBV6-5,TRBJ2-2,few
TGCGCCAGCAGCCAGGGGACAGGAGGGCAGCCCCAGCATTTT,CASSQGTGGQPQHF,TRBD1,TRBV4-1,TRBJ1-5,-
TGTGCCAGCAGCCCCCGGCTAGCTAGCGAGACCCAGTACTTC,CASSPRLASETQYF,-,TRBV7-9,TRBJ2-5,few
TGTGCCAGCAGGGGGACTAGCGCGGCTGAGCAGTTCTTC,CASRGTSAAEQFF,TRBD2,TRBV25-1,TRBJ2-1,-
TGTGCCAGCAGCCCCAAAGGGGGCGAGGGTAATGAAAAACTGTTTTTT,CASSPKGGEGNEKLFF,TRBD1,TRBV7-9,TRBJ1-4,-
TGCGCCAGCAGCCAAGATTATAATAGCAATCAGCCCCAGCATTTT,CASSQDYNSNQPQHF,-,TRBV4-1,TRBJ1-5,-
TGTGCCTGGCAAGGCGGGGAGACCCAGTACTTC,CAWQGGETQYF,-,TRBV30,TRBJ2-5,-